Shown below are 23 T cell receptor beta chains from a single sample sequenced in a study of blood T cells in healthy people across ages. A second PCR, run for about 6 to 12 cycles, used a sample-barcoded 5' primer plus a J-beta primer mix. Via MiXCR, TCRdb re-called the 5' RACE reads, giving one row per CDR3 protein. The table records some 700,000 distinct CDR3 sequences, approximately 22% of them present only once. Sequenced: blood. All receptors come from a man between 65 and 79 years old in good health.

The chain uses TRBV28 and TRBJ2-1; TRBD2 might be the D (6 bases). Between the trimmed V and J ends, which lost 3 bases and 0 bases, there was a span of 12 bases. The CDR3 spans 16 residues. CDR1 is MDHEN and CDR2 is SYDVKM in the germline V gene. In nucleotides, the CDR3 is TGTGCCAGCAGTTTGCGGGGCCCTAGCTCCTACAATGAGCAGTTCTTC. Its translation: CASSLRGPSSYNEQFF.

J is TRBJ2-1 and V is TRBV20-1; unclear D gene. The germline V and J ends were trimmed by 3 bases and 9 bases, with 12 bases remaining between them. In germline, CDR1 is DFQATT, CDR2 SNEGSKA (reference sequence). CDR3 length equals 12 residues. The CDR3 reads CSARSPIGEQFF. In DNA form, the CDR3 reads TGCAGTGCTAGGTCCCCCATCGGTGAGCAGTTCTTC.

This clonotype was found a few times. DNA for the CDR3: TGTGCCAGCAGTCGGCGGGACTCTGTGGAGACCCAGTACTTC. This sequence encodes CASSRRDSVETQYF. The chain joins TRBV12-3 or TRBV12-4 to TRBJ2-5; possible D gene TRBD2, 6 bases. V dropped 5 bases and J dropped 5 bases, with 15 bases sitting between them. The CDR3 length is 14 residues.

The rearrangement links TRBV9 to TRBJ2-1; 8 bases agree with TRBD2. Per germline, CDR1 SGDLS and CDR2 YYNGEE. The CDR3 sequence is 16 residues long. J gave up 6 bases and V 2 bases, and 10 bases lay outside the gene matches. The CDR3 is CASSVVGTRRANEQFF. CDR3 nucleotides: TGTGCCAGCAGCGTGGTAGGGACTAGACGGGCCAATGAGCAGTTCTTC.

The CDR3 spells CASSQETSGNYEQYF. The CDR3 DNA reads as TGCGCCAGCAGCCAGGAGACTAGCGGGAACTACGAGCAGTACTTC. The chain joins TRBV4-1 to TRBJ2-7; the match to TRBD2 covers 11 bases. Germline V gene sequence: CDR1 MGHRA, CDR2 YSYEKL. The CDR3 is made up of 15 amino acids. The V and J ends lost 3 bases and 3 bases, in that order; junction bases with no gene match: 4.

J is TRBJ2-6 and V is TRBV7-2; no definite D call. This CDR3 spans 10 amino acids. Per the germline V gene, CDR1 is SGHTA and CDR2 is FQGNSA. Trimming shortened V by 4 bases and J by 13 bases, and 5 bases separated the two germline ends. CDR3 region: CASSSRVLTF. CDR3 bases: TGTGCCAGCAGCTCCAGGGTCCTGACTTTC.

In its sample, this clonotype was seen a few times. The chain is built from TRBV6-5 and TRBJ1-1, with 8 bases lining up with TRBD1. Germline V CDR1 and CDR2: MNHEY, SVGAGI. The trim removed 7 bases at V and 3 bases at J, leaving 4 bases unmatched. The CDR3 runs to 13 residues. This chain's CDR3 is CASTLDRDTEAFF. CDR3 sequence (DNA): TGTGCCAGCACCTTGGACAGGGACACTGAAGCTTTCTTT.

This clonotype occurred once. The rearrangement links TRBV6-6 to TRBJ2-1, with D possibly matching TRBD2 (6 bases). The V gene's germline CDR1 is MNHNY and CDR2 SVGAGI (reference sequence). V lost 6 bases to trimming and J lost 6 bases, with 18 bases between them. This CDR3 spans 15 amino acids. The CDR3 DNA follows: TGTGCCAGCAGGGAAACCGGGACTCCTCTCAATGAGCAGTTCTTC. Encoded protein: CASRETGTPLNEQFF.

The chain's CDR3 is CASNSIPAGAGYTF. The CDR3 bases are TGTGCCAGCAACTCAATTCCGGCGGGCGCTGGCTACACCTTC. The chain joins TRBV7-8 to TRBJ1-2, with D hard to call. The V end was cut by 7 bases, the J end by 7 bases, with 19 bases between. The CDR3 spans 14 residues. Germline V gene sequence: CDR1 SGHVS, CDR2 FQNEAQ. Full variable domain (outside the CDR3, taken from reference TRBV7-8 and TRBJ1-2): GAGVSQSPRYKVAKRGQDVALRCDPISGHVSLFWYQQALGQGPEFLTYFQNEAQLDKSGLPSDRFFAERPEGSVSTLKIQRTQQEDSAVYLCASNSIPAGAGYTFGSGTRLTVV.

This clonotype was picked up a small number of times. The V call is TRBV10-1, the J call TRBJ2-7, with D hard to call. The germline gives CDR1 WNHNN, CDR2 SYGVQD (reference sequence). This CDR3 spans 13 amino acids. V lost 6 bases, J lost 5 bases, and 14 bases lay in between. Here the CDR3 DNA reads TGCGCCAGCAGCGCAGCCGGTTACGACGAGCAGTACTTC. Amino acids: CASSAAGYDEQYF.

This sequence joins TRBV20-1 and TRBJ2-1, with 10 bases lining up with TRBD2. CDR1 and CDR2 (germline): DFQATT, SNEGSKA (reference sequence). The CDR3 runs to 15 residues. The trim removed 3 bases at V and 7 bases at J, leaving 9 bases unmatched. The CDR3 DNA reads as TGCAGTGCTAGCCTGCTAGCGGGAGTGGGTAATGAGCAGTTCTTC. Encoded protein: CSASLLAGVGNEQFF.

V usage is TRBV12-3 or TRBV12-4 and J usage is TRBJ2-3, with D uncertain. V was clipped by 6 bases and J by 2 bases, with 9 bases between them. The CDR3 has 13 amino acids. CDR3: CASRPTVTDTQYF. In DNA form, the CDR3 reads TGTGCCAGCAGACCAACAGTCACAGATACGCAGTATTTT.

V usage is TRBV7-3 and J usage is TRBJ2-1, with D perhaps matching TRBD2 (5 bases). The CDR3 totals 15 residues. From germline, CDR1 is SGHTA and CDR2 FQGTGA. With 5 bases removed from V and 6 bases from J, the gap between germline ends came to 17 bases. In DNA, the CDR3 is TGTGCCAGCAGCCTTATGCCCGGGGTGGGCAATGAGCAGTTCTTC. It codes for CASSLMPGVGNEQFF.

The chain is built from TRBV5-1 and TRBJ2-5, with D maybe TRBD1 (6 bases). The CDR3 is 13 residues long. Trimming took off 7 bases at V and 4 bases at J, with 14 bases between the two ends. Germline-derived CDR1 and CDR2 are SGHRS and YFSETQ. The CDR3 sequence: CASQQGMGETQYF. In nucleotides, the CDR3 is TGCGCCAGCCAACAGGGAATGGGAGAGACCCAGTACTTC.

Only a few counts were recorded for this clonotype. The chain combines TRBV5-1 with TRBJ2-3; 7 positions match TRBD2. In germline, CDR1 is SGHRS, CDR2 YFSETQ. The CDR3 runs 15 residues. Trimming removed 4 bases from V and 0 bases from J; junction bases left unmatched: 5. The CDR3: CASSALRGSTDTQYF. CDR3 nucleotide sequence: TGCGCCAGCAGCGCCTTGCGGGGGAGCACAGATACGCAGTATTTT.

The chain links TRBV7-8 to TRBJ2-5, with 7 bases that match TRBD2. V lost 2 bases, J lost 1 base, and 7 bases stayed unmatched. CDR3 size: 16 residues. The germline CDR1 and CDR2 sequences are SGHVS and FQNEAQ. Here the CDR3 reads CASSLIVLASQETQYF. DNA for the CDR3: TGTGCCAGCAGCTTAATCGTACTAGCGAGCCAAGAGACCCAGTACTTC.

The V call is TRBV11-2, the J call TRBJ1-1; no reliable D call. Germline V lookup: CDR1 SGHAT, CDR2 FQNNGV. Trimming removed 10 bases from V and 0 bases from J, with 12 bases in between. This CDR3 comprises 13 residues. The CDR3 DNA is TGTGCCACCGTCTTCTCGTTGAACACTGAAGCTTTCTTT. This codes for CATVFSLNTEAFF.

The genes are TRBV14 and TRBJ2-5; possibly TRBD1 or TRBD2 for D (5 bases each). The J call could be wrong; TRBJ2-1 is a better fit for the DNA end. CDR1 and CDR2 (germline): SGHDN, FVKESK. The CDR3 has 13 residues. This chain's CDR3 is CASSPRGFNEQFF. The DNA for the CDR3 is TGTGCCAGCAGCCCGAGGGGTTTCAATGAGCAGTTCTTC.

Ten or more counts support this clonotype. The chain couples TRBV29-1 to TRBJ1-4; maybe TRBD1 (5 bases). There are 11 residues in the CDR3. The V gene's germline CDR1 is SQVTM and CDR2 ANQGSEA. The V end was cut by 7 bases, the J end by 14 bases, with 17 bases between. CDR3 residues: CSALQETQLFF. CDR3 sequence (DNA): TGCAGCGCCCTACAGGAGACCCAGCTGTTTTTT.

The genes are TRBV7-9 and TRBJ2-5, with D hard to call. The germline V gene has CDR1 SEHNR and CDR2 FQNEAQ (reference sequence). Deletions cut 6 bases from V and 4 bases from J, with 18 bases between. This CDR3 has 15 residues. This CDR3 is CASSSQILPGETQYF. The CDR3 DNA reads TGTGCCAGCAGTTCCCAGATACTACCAGGAGAGACCCAGTACTTC.

V gene TRBV6-6 combines with J gene TRBJ2-4; D remains ambiguous. Trimming pared 5 bases from V and 9 bases from J, leaving 11 bases between. The V gene's germline CDR1 is MNHNY and CDR2 SVGAGI (reference sequence). CDR3 length: 12 residues. CDR3 bases: TGTGCCAGCAGTATTGAAGTAGGCATTCAGTACTTC. This translates into CASSIEVGIQYF.

The rearrangement uses TRBV5-6 and TRBJ1-1; D gene unclear. V was shortened by 8 bases and J by 1 base, with 15 bases between the two germline ends. The CDR3 is 14 residues long. Germline V gene sequence: CDR1 SGHDT, CDR2 YYEEEE. CDR3 DNA: TGTGCCAGTTCCCATCAATGGGGGAACACTGAAGCTTTCTTT. This translates into CASSHQWGNTEAFF.

The chain carries TRBV12-3 or TRBV12-4 and TRBJ2-1; TRBD1 matches 7 bases. The length of the CDR3 is 15 residues. V gave up 7 bases and J gave up 4 bases; unmatched junction bases: 10. Here the CDR3 reads CASTLRGPGYNEQFF. As DNA, the CDR3 is TGTGCCAGCACCCTTAGGGGGCCTGGGTACAATGAGCAGTTCTTC.